What follows are 30 T cell receptor beta chains derived from one specimen sequenced in a study of shared clonotypes between healthy human individuals. Data came from immunoSEQ multiplex PCR; TCRdb stores just in-frame clones and leaves some out. This repertoire shows roughly 2.2 million clones, about 92% found once; its top ten account for about 0.39%. Specimen: naive CD4+ T cells from PBMCs. Noted subset: CD45RA+ positively selected. Receptors were obtained from a man younger than 35 in good health. Some clones in this sample may be carry-over from other donors' samples.

This chain uses TRBV7-2 with TRBJ2-7, with D uncertain. The CDR3 has 13 amino acids. Germline V CDR1 and CDR2: SGHTA, FQGNSA. Trimming shortened V by 2 bases and J by 6 bases, and 11 bases separated the two germline ends. The CDR3 loop is CASSLSPAAEQYF. CDR3 DNA: TGTGCCAGCAGCTTATCCCCCGCCGCCGAGCAGTACTTC.

Comments on this clone: Other DNA sequences in this sample translate to the same CDR3. The DNA for the CDR3 is TGCGCCAGCAGCTTGGAGGGGGCGGGACAGCCCCAGCATTTT. Translation gives CASSLEGAGQPQHF. This rearrangement joins TRBV5-1 to TRBJ1-5; TRBD1 matches 7 bases. This CDR3 comprises 14 residues. The germline V gene has CDR1 SGHRS and CDR2 YFSETQ. With V trimmed by 0 bases and J by 7 bases, 4 bases remained unmatched. Full variable domain (rest looked up from reference TRBV5-1 and TRBJ1-5): KAGVTQTPRYLIKTRGQQVTLSCSPISGHRSVSWYQQTPGQGLQFLFEYFSETQRNKGNFPGRFSGRQFSNSRSEMNVSTLELGDSALYLCASSLEGAGQPQHFGDGTRLSIL.

As concerns this clone: The sample has other DNA sequences that encode this CDR3 too. The V call is TRBV25-1, the J call TRBJ1-4; D remains unclear. The CDR3 is 14 residues long. V shed 1 base and J shed 4 bases, with 7 bases lying between them. Germline CDR1 is MGHDK and CDR2 is SYGVNS. The CDR3 spells CASSESGNNEKLFF. Written as DNA, the CDR3 is TGTGCCAGCAGTGAATCAGGAAATAATGAAAAACTGTTTTTT.

This chain connects TRBV6-6 to TRBJ1-3; possible D gene TRBD1, 5 bases. The CDR3 contains 14 residues. Trimming took off 5 bases at V and 4 bases at J, with 12 bases between the two ends. Per germline, CDR1 MNHNY and CDR2 SVGAGI (reference sequence). The CDR3 DNA reads as TGTGCCAGCAGTCAATCAGGGTCGGGAAACACCATATATTTT. This translates into CASSQSGSGNTIYF.

This chain connects TRBV18 to TRBJ2-7; 10 nucleotides agree with TRBD2. The CDR3 runs 14 residues. V lost 1 base to trimming and J lost 5 bases; unmatched junction nucleotides: 2. Germline V lookup: CDR1 KGHSH, CDR2 LQKENI. Written as DNA, the CDR3 is TGTGCCAGCTCACCACTAGCGGGAGGCCACGAGCAGTACTTC. This sequence encodes CASSPLAGGHEQYF.

The J gene is TRBJ2-5, the V gene TRBV7-3, with 11 nucleotides matching TRBD2. Unmatched junction bases numbered 0, after V lost 3 bases and J lost 3 bases. This CDR3 has 14 residues. The germline V gene has CDR1 SGHTA and CDR2 FQGTGA. CDR3 sequence reads: CASSFSGGEETQYF. CDR3 sequence (DNA): TGTGCCAGCAGCTTTAGCGGGGGGGAAGAGACCCAGTACTTC.

The chain is built from TRBV5-6 and TRBJ2-7; a weak D match, TRBD2 (6 bases). The germline V gene has CDR1 SGHDT and CDR2 YYEEEE. The V gene lost 0 bases and the J gene lost 6 bases, with 10 bases spanning the gap. The CDR3 totals 13 residues. The CDR3 is CASSLGGGGEQYF. The CDR3 DNA reads TGTGCCAGCAGCTTGGGTGGGGGAGGCGAGCAGTACTTC.

The chain links TRBV28 to TRBJ2-7; D not resolved. Germline V lookup: CDR1 MDHEN, CDR2 SYDVKM. The length of the CDR3 is 11 residues. Trimming removed 5 bases from V and 7 bases from J, with 9 bases in between. The CDR3 protein is CASSVKGEQYF. CDR3 nucleotide sequence: TGTGCCAGCAGTGTAAAAGGTGAGCAGTACTTC.

The V call is TRBV29-1, the J call TRBJ2-7, with D perhaps matching TRBD2 (7 bases). V lost 6 bases, J lost 2 bases, and 14 bases lay in between. The CDR3 extends over 13 amino acids. Germline values: CDR1 SQVTM, CDR2 ANQGSEA. DNA for the CDR3: TGCAGCGTGATACAGGGAGGGGCCTACGAGCAGTACTTC. The encoded protein is CSVIQGGAYEQYF.

This chain connects TRBV11-2 to TRBJ2-2; 10 nucleotides line up with TRBD2. This CDR3 contains 15 residues. Germline-derived CDR1 and CDR2 are SGHAT and FQNNGV. J lost 4 bases, V lost 6 bases, and 5 bases had no gene match. The CDR3, as DNA: TGTGCCAGCAGTCTAAGGACTAGCGGCACCGGGGAGCTGTTTTTT. This encodes CASSLRTSGTGELFF.

This clone was counted only a few times. The rearrangement uses TRBV11-2 and TRBJ1-5; D is ambiguous. V lost 4 bases and J 6 bases, leaving 10 bases between the germline ends. The CDR3 contains 13 residues. The germline V gene has CDR1 SGHAT and CDR2 FQNNGV. CDR3 in DNA: TGTGCCAGCAGCTCAGAGGTTGGTCAGCCCCAGCATTTT. The encoded protein is CASSSEVGQPQHF.

The V call is TRBV19, the J call TRBJ1-1; the match to TRBD1 covers 12 bases. Germline assignment: CDR1 LNHDA and CDR2 SQIVND (reference sequence). V lost 3 bases to trimming and J lost 1 base; unmatched junction nucleotides: 6. This CDR3 region has 17 residues. The CDR3 DNA follows: TGTGCCAGTAGTATTCCGGGACAGGGGGCCCCGAACACTGAAGCTTTCTTT. Encoded protein: CASSIPGQGAPNTEAFF.

The chain is built from TRBV4-1 and TRBJ2-7, with 7 nucleotides matching TRBD2. Trimming took 3 bases from V and 3 from J; bases not matched to a gene: 8. The CDR3 contains 15 residues. From germline, CDR1 is MGHRA and CDR2 YSYEKL. This CDR3 reads CASSHGSGPSYEQYF. Written as DNA, the CDR3 is TGCGCCAGCAGCCATGGTAGCGGGCCTAGCTACGAGCAGTACTTC.

This chain uses TRBV2 with TRBJ2-7; D perhaps matches TRBD1 (5 bases). The ends were cut back, 1 base at V and 9 bases at J, with 10 bases in the middle. Germline-derived CDR1 and CDR2 are SNHLY and FYNNEI. The CDR3 spans 12 residues. The DNA of the CDR3 is TGTGCCAGCAGTGAAGAGGGGTTCGGGCAGTACTTC. The encoded protein is CASSEEGFGQYF.

This chain joins TRBV7-8 and TRBJ2-5, with a weak D call TRBD1 (6 bases). V lost 5 bases and J 2 bases, leaving 12 bases between the germline ends. The CDR3 extends over 14 amino acids. Per the germline V gene, CDR1 is SGHVS and CDR2 is FQNEAQ. The DNA of the CDR3 is TGTGCCAGCAGCCGACGACAGGATCAAGAGACCCAGTACTTC. Encoded protein: CASSRRQDQETQYF.

This chain links TRBV25-1 with TRBJ1-5; D not certain. V lost 8 bases to trimming and J lost 2 bases, with 16 bases between them. CDR3 length: 15 amino acids. Germline V gives CDR1 MGHDK, CDR2 SYGVNS. CDR3 bases: TGTGCCAGCGCCCCGGCCGGGGAGGGCAATCAGCCCCAGCATTTT. This codes for CASAPAGEGNQPQHF.

The chain employs TRBV28 and TRBJ2-7; the match to TRBD2 covers 10 bases. V trimming: 5 bases; J trimming: 2 bases; junction bases outside the gene matches: 12. The CDR3 consists of 17 residues. The V gene's germline CDR1 is MDHEN and CDR2 SYDVKM. The CDR3 loop is CASSLPAGAGGPYEQYF. CDR3 nucleotides: TGTGCCAGCAGTCTCCCTGCTGGAGCGGGAGGGCCCTACGAGCAGTACTTC.

This clone was counted a single time. The sample contains more than one DNA sequence encoding this CDR3. The chain carries TRBV30 and TRBJ1-5; no clear D. CDR1 is GTSNPN and CDR2 is SVGIG in the germline V gene (reference sequence). The CDR3 is 13 amino acids. V was trimmed by 2 bases and J by 2 bases, leaving 7 bases between them. CDR3 protein: CAWSLSGNQPQHF. CDR3 DNA sequence: TGTGCCTGGAGTTTGTCAGGCAATCAGCCCCAGCATTTT.

V is TRBV7-9 and J is TRBJ1-2; D is unresolved. The V end was cut by 1 base, the J end by 7 bases, with 7 bases between. The CDR3 covers 12 residues. The germline V gene encodes CDR1 SEHNR and CDR2 FQNEAQ (reference sequence). The CDR3 DNA reads as TGTGCCAGCAGCTTAGGAATGGGTGGCTACACCTTC. This translates into CASSLGMGGYTF. Full variable domain (outside the CDR3, taken from reference TRBV7-9 and TRBJ1-2): DTGVSQNPRHKITKRGQNVTFRCDPISEHNRLYWYRQTLGQGPEFLTYFQNEAQLEKSRLLSDRFSAERPKGSFSTLEIQRTEQGDSAMYLCASSLGMGGYTFGSGTRLTVV.

This clone was found once. The CDR3 loop is CAWSQGVNQPQHF. DNA for the CDR3: TGTGCCTGGAGCCAGGGGGTTAATCAGCCCCAGCATTTT. The rearrangement uses TRBV30 and TRBJ1-5; 7 nucleotides align to TRBD1. With V trimmed by 3 bases and J by 4 bases, 3 bases remained unmatched. This CDR3 contains 13 residues. The germline CDR1 and CDR2 sequences are GTSNPN and SVGIG (reference sequence).

V is TRBV4-3 and J is TRBJ2-1; 9 bases are a match to TRBD1. This CDR3 spans 17 amino acids. V lost 1 base to trimming and J lost 6 bases; unmatched junction nucleotides: 10. Per germline, CDR1 LGHNA and CDR2 YSLEER. The CDR3 reads CASSQVSGTGSANEQFF. CDR3 nucleotides: TGCGCCAGCAGCCAAGTAAGTGGGACAGGGTCCGCCAATGAGCAGTTCTTC.

CDR3 loop: CASSSARWTGFYEQYF. The CDR3 DNA sequence: TGTGCCAGCAGCTCCGCCCGTTGGACAGGGTTCTACGAGCAGTACTTC. The chain joins TRBV5-6 to TRBJ2-7; 8 bases align to TRBD1. This CDR3 contains 16 residues. The ends lost 3 bases at V and 3 bases at J; junction bases unmatched: 11. The germline V gene has CDR1 SGHDT and CDR2 YYEEEE.

V usage is TRBV19 and J usage is TRBJ1-4, with a weak D call TRBD1 (5 bases). The CDR3 spans 14 residues. The germline V and J ends were trimmed by 4 bases and 5 bases, with 11 bases remaining between them. CDR1 LNHDA and CDR2 SQIVND come from the germline V gene (reference sequence). The CDR3 nucleotides are TGTGCCAGTAGTAGGAGCAGGGTCAATGAAAAACTGTTTTTT. Translation: CASSRSRVNEKLFF.

The chain recombines TRBV29-1 with TRBJ1-1; no definite D call. Trimming pared 6 bases from V and 6 bases from J, leaving 17 bases between. The CDR3 totals 13 residues. CDR1 and CDR2 from the germline V gene are SQVTM and ANQGSEA. The CDR3 loop is CSVATTPAAEAFF. CDR3 in DNA: TGCAGCGTCGCGACCACCCCAGCCGCTGAAGCTTTCTTT.

The chain has TRBV2 and TRBJ2-1, with D tentatively TRBD2 (6 bases). Germline V gene data show CDR1 as SNHLY and CDR2 as FYNNEI. This CDR3 has 15 residues. Trimming removed 8 bases from V and 1 base from J, with 15 bases in between. The CDR3 DNA reads as TGTGCCAGCTCCAAGGCGGGGTCGTCCTACAATGAGCAGTTCTTC. Translated: CASSKAGSSYNEQFF. Drawing the rest from reference TRBV2 and TRBJ2-1, the complete variable domain is EPEVTQTPSHQVTQMGQEVILRCVPISNHLYFYWYRQILGQKVEFLVSFYNNEISEKSEIFDDQFSVERPDGSNFTLKIRSTKLEDSAMYFCASSKAGSSYNEQFFGPGTRLTVL.

The chain carries TRBV4-3 and TRBJ2-1, with 14 bases aligning to TRBD2. Germline values: CDR1 LGHNA, CDR2 YSLEER. The CDR3 has 15 residues. Trimming removed 2 bases from V and 10 bases from J; junction bases left unmatched: 4. The CDR3 DNA reads TGCGCCAGCAGCCAAACGGGACTAGCGGGAGACGAGCAGTTCTTC. Translation gives CASSQTGLAGDEQFF.

The CDR3, as DNA: TGTGCCAGCAGCCCTCAAATCACAGGGGGCAGGGGTGAGCAGTTCTTC. Translating it yields CASSPQITGGRGEQFF. The chain carries TRBV9 and TRBJ2-1; 9 bases align to TRBD1. The V gene's germline CDR1 is SGDLS and CDR2 YYNGEE. Trimming cost V 4 bases and J 9 bases; bases outside gene matches: 14. The CDR3 length is 16 residues.

This chain uses TRBV9 with TRBJ1-5; TRBD1 is a possible D gene (6 bases). This CDR3 contains 15 residues. Deletions cut 0 bases from V and 4 bases from J, with 11 bases between. CDR1 is SGDLS, CDR2 YYNGEE, per germline. CDR3 bases: TGTGCCAGCAGCGTAGAAGGACAGATAAATCAGCCCCAGCATTTT. Its protein is CASSVEGQINQPQHF.

The chain employs TRBV4-3 and TRBJ1-6; TRBD1 agrees at 7 bases. Germline CDR1 LGHNA, CDR2 YSLEER. The CDR3 is 17 amino acids. V shed 0 bases and J 5 bases; nucleotides not matched to a gene: 7. As DNA, the CDR3 is TGCGCCAGCAGCCAAGAAGGGGGCAGGGGAAATAATTCACCCCTCCACTTT. Its protein product is CASSQEGGRGNNSPLHF.

The V gene is TRBV5-1, the J gene TRBJ1-4, with 11 positions matching TRBD1. This CDR3 comprises 15 residues. The V gene end was trimmed by 7 bases and the J gene end by 8 bases; junction bases not matched to a gene: 10. Germline values: CDR1 SGHRS, CDR2 YFSETQ. CDR3 amino acids: CASGTGGSEWEKLFF. For the CDR3, the DNA is TGCGCCAGCGGGACAGGGGGATCTGAATGGGAAAAACTGTTTTTT.